This entry concerns a single T cell receptor beta chain. These data belong to a study of blood T cell repertoires in COVID-19. Study at large: The study drew acute and convalescent COVID-19 samples from the United States, Italy and Spain. T cells, B-cell-depleted T cells, or PBMCs provided the cDNA or gDNA that served as material.

Authors' analysis steps: Reference gene primers were amplified, and this amplification served to estimate nucleated cell counts. Profiled with immunoSEQ multiplex PCR; TCRdb holds only in-frame clones, not every one. The V and J calls and clone size come from that table; D and trimming were worked out from the DNA. Found here are fewer than 110,000 clones, 70% to 90% of them singletons; the top ten hold 3% to 3.5%. The TCR comes from a human donor in a cohort sampled during active COVID-19. What was sequenced was peripheral blood.

DNA of the CDR3: TGCAGTGCTAGTGGTGGACTTAATTCCTATGGCTACACCTTC. This gives the protein CSASGGLNSYGYTF. The rearrangement uses TRBV20-1 and TRBJ1-2; no clear D gene. This CDR3 has 14 amino acids. Trimming left V 3 bases short and J 4 bases short, with 15 bases between. Germline V gene data show CDR1 as DFQATT and CDR2 as SNEGSKA (reference sequence).